This T cell receptor (beta chain) was captured in a study of blood T cell repertoires in COVID-19 (dated by TCRdb to the early 2020s). Study-level background: Samples from collaborators originated in the United States, Italy and Spain and spanned both the acute and convalescent phases of COVID-19. The repertoires were made available in a free public database intended to serve as a resource for research on the immune response to SARS-CoV-2. Subjects who had been exposed to COVID-19, were actively infected with it, or had recovered from it provided the deeply sampled blood TCRbeta repertoires that made up the dataset. The samples were drawn from two sources: the first 160 participants of the ongoing ImmuneRACE study, and fewer than 1,500 subjects contributed by 6 global collaborators. The material from the prospective study consisted of cDNA or gDNA derived from T cells, B-cell-depleted T cells, or PBMCs. A de-identified subject ID, COVID-19 status, age in years and sex were almost always included in the sample metadata. Where available, HLA class I and class II types were obtained from metadata supplied by the sample provider rather than from assay-based typing. Study-wide findings and limitations: How much clinical and demographic metadata was included differed by source and by participant, and the metadata was provided uncurated.

Whole blood was collected in K2EDTA tubes by collaborating institutions according to the institutions' own protocols. For TCRbeta analysis, collaborators shipped samples in one of three forms: frozen whole blood, isolated PBMCs, or DNA extracted from either of those sample types. TCRbeta CDR3 regions were amplified from genomic DNA using the immunoSEQ Assay, a bias-controlled multiplex PCR. On the study's bioinformatics: Within the assay, amplification of reference gene primers was used to estimate how many nucleated cells each sample contained. To quantify the absolute abundance of each unique TCRbeta CDR3 rearrangement, sequence reads were collapsed and filtered. Productive Simpson clonality was computed per sample as the square root of Simpson's diversity index over productive rearrangements. In its TCRdb copy, this immuneACCESS table keeps in-frame sequences only and misses some clones. Where compared with another copy, unresolved V genes explain less than half of these, and the others have no known cause. Clone size and V and J calls were adopted from that table, with D and trimming inferred from the DNA. A total of 180,000 or so clones appear in this sample, roughly 90% of them only once. Around 6.6% of the sample goes to the ten largest clones.

Turning to this clone: The specificity of this receptor is unknown. Base qualities are not provided; no much larger clone lies one nucleotide away.

The germline ends are 23 bases apart after V is trimmed by 2 bases and J by 12 bases. The CDR3, cysteine through phenylalanine, is 15 amino acids long. Just the 45-base CDR3 DNA is kept, in frame starting at base 1. From the germline V gene, CDR1 is KGHSH and CDR2 is LQKENI. The chain joins TRBV18 to TRBJ2-7; 6 matching bases give a weak D call of TRBD1. The source is a man in his forties with acute or convalescent COVID-19. Material for sequencing was peripheral blood. The nucleotide sequence reads as follows: TGTGCCAGCTCACCAGGAACCGCAGGGGCAGAAAGGCGGTACTTC. It specifies CASSPGTAGAERRYF.